Shown below are 3 T cell receptor beta chains from a single sample sequenced in a study of technical replicates of blood from a handful of donors. Using immunoSEQ multiplex PCR, the repertoire was profiled, and TCRdb retains in-frame clones only, with some absent. Here the sample spans around 92,000 clones, around 95% being singletons. Sequencing input: T cells isolated from PBMCs. Receptor source: a human donor in good health.

The chain has TRBV27 and TRBJ2-7; 7 nucleotides match TRBD2. The CDR3 is made up of 13 amino acids. Trimming removed 5 bases from V and 3 bases from J; junction bases left unmatched: 4. Germline CDR1 and CDR2: MNHEY and SMNVEV (reference sequence). The CDR3 DNA reads as TGTGCCAGCAGTAGGGCGGGAGACTACGAGCAGTACTTC. Encoded protein: CASSRAGDYEQYF.

V usage is TRBV7-3 and J usage is TRBJ2-1, with 9 bases lining up with TRBD1. The germline V gene has CDR1 SGHTA and CDR2 FQGTGA. V was pared by 5 bases and J by 7 bases, with 12 bases of the junction left unmatched. This CDR3 is built from 16 residues. The CDR3 sequence: CASSPGSGTGLNEQFF. Written as DNA, the CDR3 is TGTGCCAGCAGCCCCGGGAGCGGGACAGGGTTGAATGAGCAGTTCTTC.

The chain links TRBV7-2 to TRBJ1-2; D is possibly TRBD1 (5 bases). The CDR3 loop spans 12 amino acids. Trimming took off 6 bases at V and 3 bases at J, with 8 bases between the two ends. CDR1 and CDR2 from the germline V gene are SGHTA and FQGNSA. CDR3 amino acids: CASSTGYYGYTF. CDR3 bases: TGTGCCAGCAGTACAGGTTACTATGGCTACACCTTC.